This TCR beta chain came from a study of beta chain features in type 1 diabetes. At the level of the study: Healthy donors and patients showed comparable age, gender and cell yields.

The CDR3 has 16 residues. V lost 4 bases to trimming and J lost 8 bases, with 21 bases between them. CDR1 and CDR2 from the germline V gene are SGHRS and YFSETQ. The investigators reverse transcribed all of the isolated RNA, so they sequenced expressed TCRB transcripts. Repertoires were generated with immunoSEQ multiplex PCR, while TCRdb's copy carries only in-frame clones and drops some. Of about 150,000 clones detected, 11% appear once; the ten largest clones hold approximately 2%. This sequence joins TRBV5-1 and TRBJ2-2, with D uncertain. This sequence was found in a man in his late teens or twenties in good health. Sequencing was performed on central memory CD4+ T cells from blood. This chain's CDR3 is CASSPRPDRMTGELFF. CDR3 coding DNA: TGCGCCAGCAGCCCGCGCCCGGACCGCATGACAGGGGAGCTGTTTTTT.